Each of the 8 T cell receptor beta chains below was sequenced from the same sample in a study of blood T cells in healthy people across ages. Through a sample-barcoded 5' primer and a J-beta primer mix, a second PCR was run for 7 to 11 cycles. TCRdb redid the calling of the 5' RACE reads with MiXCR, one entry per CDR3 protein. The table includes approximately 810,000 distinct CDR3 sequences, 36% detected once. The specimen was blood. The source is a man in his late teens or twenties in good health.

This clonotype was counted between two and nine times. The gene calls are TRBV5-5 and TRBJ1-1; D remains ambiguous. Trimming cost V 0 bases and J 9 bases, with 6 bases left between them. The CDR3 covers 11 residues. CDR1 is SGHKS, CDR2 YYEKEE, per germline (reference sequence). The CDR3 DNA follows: TGTGCCAGCAGCTTGGAAGTGAAAGCTTTCTTT. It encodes CASSLEVKAFF. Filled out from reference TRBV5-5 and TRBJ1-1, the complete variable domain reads DAGVTQSPTHLIKTRGQQVTLRCSPISGHKSVSWYQQVLGQGPQFIFQYYEKEERGRGNFPDRFSARQFPNYSSELNVNALLLGDSALYLCASSLEVKAFFGQGTRLTVV.

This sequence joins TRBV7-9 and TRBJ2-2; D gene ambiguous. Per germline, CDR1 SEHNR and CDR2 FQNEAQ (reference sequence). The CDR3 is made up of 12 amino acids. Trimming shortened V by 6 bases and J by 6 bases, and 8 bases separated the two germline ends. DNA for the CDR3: TGTGCCAGCAGGCCGGGCCCCGGGGAGCTGTTTTTT. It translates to CASRPGPGELFF.

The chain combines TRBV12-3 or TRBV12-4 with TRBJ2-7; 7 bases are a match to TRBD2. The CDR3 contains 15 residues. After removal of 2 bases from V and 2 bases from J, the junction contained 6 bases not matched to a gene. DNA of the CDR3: TGTGCCAGCAGTTTATGGGGGGGTATCGCCTACGAGCAGTACTTC. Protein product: CASSLWGGIAYEQYF.

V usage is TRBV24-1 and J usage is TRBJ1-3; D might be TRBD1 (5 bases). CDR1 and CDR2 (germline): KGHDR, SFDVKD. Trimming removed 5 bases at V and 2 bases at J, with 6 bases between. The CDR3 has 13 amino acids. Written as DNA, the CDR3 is TGTGCCACCAGTGCGGGGGCTGGAAACACCATATATTTT. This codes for CATSAGAGNTIYF.

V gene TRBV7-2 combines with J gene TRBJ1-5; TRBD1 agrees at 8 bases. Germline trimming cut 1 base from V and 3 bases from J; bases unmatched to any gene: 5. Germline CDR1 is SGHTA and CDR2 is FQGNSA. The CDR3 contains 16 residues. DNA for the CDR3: TGTGCCAGCAGCTTAGGGACAGGGCTCGCCAATCAGCCCCAGCATTTT. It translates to CASSLGTGLANQPQHF.

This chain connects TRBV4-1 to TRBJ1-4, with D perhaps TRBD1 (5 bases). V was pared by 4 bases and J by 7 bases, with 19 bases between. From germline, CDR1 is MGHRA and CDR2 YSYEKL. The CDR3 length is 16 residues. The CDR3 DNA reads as TGCGCCAGCAGCCGCCTGTCTGGACACTTAGGTGAAAAACTGTTTTTT. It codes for CASSRLSGHLGEKLFF.

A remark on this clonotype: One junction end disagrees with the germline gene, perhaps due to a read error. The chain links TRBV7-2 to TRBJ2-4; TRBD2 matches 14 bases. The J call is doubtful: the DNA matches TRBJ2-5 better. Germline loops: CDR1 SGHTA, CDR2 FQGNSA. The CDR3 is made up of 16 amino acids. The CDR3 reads CASSLGLAGGQGTQYF. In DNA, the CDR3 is TGTGCCAGCAGCCTCGGACTAGCGGGGGGCCAAGGGACCCAGTACTTC.

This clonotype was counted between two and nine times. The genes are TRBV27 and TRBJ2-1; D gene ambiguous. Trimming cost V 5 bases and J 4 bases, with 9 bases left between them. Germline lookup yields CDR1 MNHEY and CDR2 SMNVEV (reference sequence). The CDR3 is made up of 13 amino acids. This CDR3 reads CASSPRWYNEQFF. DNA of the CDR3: TGTGCCAGCAGTCCCCGCTGGTACAATGAGCAGTTCTTC.